This T cell receptor (beta chain) was observed in a study of blood T cell repertoires in COVID-19. Across the whole study: Nucleic acid was either cDNA or gDNA, and it came from T cells, B-cell-depleted T cells, or PBMCs.

The V segment lost 5 bases and the J segment 2 bases; nucleotides outside the gene matches: 2. The germline V gene has CDR1 MNHNY and CDR2 SVGAGI (reference sequence). The CDR3 covers 14 residues. The authors' processing: Amplification from reference gene primers served as the basis for estimated nucleated cell counts. Libraries were prepared by immunoSEQ multiplex PCR; TCRdb keeps only in-frame clonotypes and omits some of them. D and trimming were read from the DNA, whereas the V and J calls and clone size are those reported in that table. The repertoire holds a few hundred thousand clones, with approximately 89% as singletons. Seattle participants joined during active infection and were tracked over time.

The material sequenced was peripheral blood. The sequence came from a woman aged 55-69 years with COVID-19, enrolled during active disease. This chain connects TRBV6-6 to TRBJ1-4; 7 bases are a match to TRBD1. The DNA of the CDR3 is TGTGCCAGCAGTAAACAGGGGACTAATGAAAAACTGTTTTTT. The encoded protein is CASSKQGTNEKLFF.